These 6 T cell receptor beta chains were all obtained from the same sample, sequenced in a study of tumor-infiltrating lymphocytes in oesophageal squamous cell carcinoma. From the PCR reads, TCRdb called clonotypes with MiXCR, one entry per CDR3 protein. There are fewer than 25,000 distinct CDR3 sequences in the sample; roughly 40% occur only once, and around 35% lies in the top ten. Material for sequencing was esophageal tumor tissue. The receptor source for this set is a male donor with esophageal squamous cell carcinoma.

This clonotype was seen at least ten times. J is TRBJ1-1 and V is TRBV6-1, with TRBD1 matching over 7 bases. The CDR3 covers 15 residues. Germline V gene sequence: CDR1 MNHNS, CDR2 SASEGT. Trimming at V came to 4 bases and at J to 4 bases, leaving 9 bases not matched to a gene. The CDR3, as DNA: TGTGCCAGCAGTGGGAGACAGGGTGGTAGCACTGAAGCTTTCTTT. As protein: CASSGRQGGSTEAFF.

The chain employs TRBV10-2 and TRBJ1-1; D ambiguous. V lost 7 bases and J 0 bases, leaving 6 bases between the germline ends. The CDR3 spans 12 residues. Germline V gene data show CDR1 as WSHSY and CDR2 as SAAADI. CDR3 in DNA: TGCGCCAGCATAGGTATGAACACTGAAGCTTTCTTT. Its translation: CASIGMNTEAFF.

This clonotype showed up just a few times. A much larger clone lies one base from this, so it may be a read error. The J gene is TRBJ2-3, the V gene TRBV27; D possibly matches TRBD1 or TRBD2 (5 bases each). The J call may be mistaken, given a closer DNA end match to TRBJ2-1. CDR1 MNHEY and CDR2 SMNVEV come from the germline V gene (reference sequence). This CDR3 region has 14 residues. CDR3 in DNA: TGTGCCACCTCCTCCGGGACGGCTTCCTACGAGCAGTTCTTC. This sequence encodes CATSSGTASYEQFF.

For this clonotype: A junction boundary mismatches the germline segment, possibly from a read error. The chain links TRBV7-9 to TRBJ2-1; D remains ambiguous. Germline CDR1 SEHNR, CDR2 FQNEAQ (reference sequence). This CDR3 is 16 amino acids long. CDR3 sequence: CASSPFPLCSYNEQFF. The CDR3 DNA reads TGTGCCAGCAGCCCCTTCCCACTGTGCTCCTACAATGAGCAGTTCTTT.

This clonotype occurred many times. The chain links TRBV5-1 to TRBJ2-3; the match to TRBD1 covers 7 bases. V lost 3 bases and J lost 6; bases outside the gene matches: 7. Germline V lookup: CDR1 SGHRS, CDR2 YFSETQ. The CDR3 has 14 amino acids. CDR3 amino acids: CASSYATGEDTQYF. The CDR3 coding sequence is TGCGCCAGCAGCTACGCTACAGGGGAGGATACGCAGTATTTT.

The chain recombines TRBV12-5 with TRBJ2-6; 8 nucleotides match TRBD1. V lost 2 bases, J lost 0 bases, and 3 bases stayed unmatched. The CDR3 covers 17 residues. Germline CDR1 LGHNT, CDR2 FRNRAP. The DNA for the CDR3 is TGTGCTAGTGGTTTGTCAGGGGGCAACTCTGGGGCCAACGTCCTGACTTTC. Translated, it gives CASGLSGGNSGANVLTF.